These 20 T cell receptor beta chains originate from one sample sequenced in a study of molecular identifiers for immune sequencing clone quantification. TCRdb re-called the PCR reads through MiXCR, storing one row per CDR3 protein. The sample records about 640,000 distinct CDR3 sequences, just under 20% being singletons. Sequencing was performed on naive CD8+ T cells from blood, with Jurkat cell RNA spiked in. Subset indicated: FACS-sorted CD8+CD4-CCR7+CD45RA+ naive T cells. These TCRs come from a human donor in good health. Some libraries in this study had Jurkat cell RNA spiked in.

At least ten counts were recorded for this clonotype. V gene TRBV2 combines with J gene TRBJ1-3; D call uncertain. Germline CDR1 reads SNHLY; CDR2 reads FYNNEI. Trimming took 7 bases from V and 7 from J, leaving 14 bases between them. The length of the CDR3 is 13 residues. The CDR3 sequence is CASTEYRRNTIYF. The CDR3 region has the DNA TGTGCCAGCACAGAGTATAGGCGGAACACCATATATTTT.

This clonotype was counted many times. Here the CDR3 DNA reads TGTGCCAGCAGTGGCAGGGACGATCAGCCCCAGCATTTT. Its translation is CASSGRDDQPQHF. The genes are TRBV6-5 and TRBJ1-5, with D perhaps TRBD1 (5 bases). V gave up 5 bases and J gave up 5 bases, with 10 bases separating them. Germline lookup yields CDR1 MNHEY and CDR2 SVGAGI. The CDR3 runs to 13 residues.

CDR3 bases: TGTGCCAGTAGTATAGATTCGGGGGGGTTTGTCAATCAGCCCCAGCATTTT. Protein: CASSIDSGGFVNQPQHF. The chain carries TRBV19 and TRBJ1-5; D possibly corresponds to TRBD1 (5 bases). V was pared by 0 bases and J by 3 bases, with 15 bases between. Germline loops: CDR1 LNHDA, CDR2 SQIVND (reference sequence). CDR3 length: 17 residues.

Comment on this clonotype: Since a much larger clone is just one base distant, this may be a read error. The rearrangement uses TRBV4-2 and TRBJ2-5; 9 bases are shared with TRBD2. Germline assignment: CDR1 LGHNA and CDR2 YNFKEQ. The CDR3 covers 17 residues. Written as DNA, the CDR3 is TGTGCCTGCAGCCTCACTTTGGCGGGAGGGCGTCAAGAGACCCAGTACTTC. It translates to CACSLTLAGGRQETQYF.

This chain links TRBV2 with TRBJ1-1, with unresolved D. The V gene's germline CDR1 is SNHLY and CDR2 FYNNEI. CDR3 size: 14 residues. V dropped 8 bases and J dropped 1 base, with 14 bases sitting between them. The CDR3 is CASAQGPPNTEAFF. The CDR3 DNA follows: TGTGCCAGCGCCCAAGGACCACCGAACACTGAAGCTTTCTTT.

The CDR3: CASSQDRGRTETQYF. The CDR3, as DNA: TGCGCCAGCAGCCAAGATCGAGGGCGGACAGAGACCCAGTACTTC. The chain has TRBV4-3 and TRBJ2-5, with D possibly being TRBD2 (5 bases). There are 15 residues in the CDR3. Trimming pared 0 bases from V and 4 bases from J, leaving 12 bases between. Looked up from germline, CDR1 is LGHNA and CDR2 is YSLEER.

The CDR3 nucleotides read TGTGCCAGCGAGAGCCAGGGGGCAGCGGGTGAGCAGTTCTTC. Its translation: CASESQGAAGEQFF. The rearrangement joins TRBV2 to TRBJ2-1; 8 bases align to TRBD1. J gave up 9 bases and V 8 bases, and 12 bases lay outside the gene matches. This CDR3 is built from 14 residues. Germline CDR1 is SNHLY and CDR2 is FYNNEI.

There are many counts of this clonotype. The V gene is TRBV20-1, the J gene TRBJ2-3; a possible D gene is TRBD1 (7 bases). V shed 1 base and J shed 3 bases, with 14 bases lying between them. CDR3 length equals 15 residues. Germline V CDR1 and CDR2: DFQATT, SNEGSKA (reference sequence). The CDR3 DNA reads TGCAGTGCTAGAGCTGGAGGGGGCGCAACAGATACGCAGTATTTT. Protein product: CSARAGGGATDTQYF.

This clonotype was observed many times. The chain employs TRBV6-2 or TRBV6-3 and TRBJ2-3, with D possibly matching TRBD1 (5 bases). Germline CDR1 is MNHEY and CDR2 is SVGEGT. The CDR3 totals 13 residues. Trimming removed 9 bases from V and 6 bases from J, with 16 bases in between. In DNA, the CDR3 is TGTGCCAGTTCGACAGATTGGTCGGATACGCAGTATTTT. Protein sequence: CASSTDWSDTQYF.

This clonotype came up many times. The V gene is TRBV5-4, the J gene TRBJ2-2; 8 bases match TRBD2. The trim removed 2 bases at V and 6 bases at J, leaving 6 bases unmatched. The CDR3 spans 15 residues. CDR1 is SGHNT, CDR2 YYREEE, per germline (reference sequence). The CDR3, as DNA: TGTGCCAGCAGCTTCGGGGGGGAAGCCTCCGGGGAGCTGTTTTTT. Amino acids: CASSFGGEASGELFF.

A note on this clonotype: The conserved closing phenylalanine or tryptophan is absent in this CDR3, likely reflecting a read error. The chain is built from TRBV4-3 and TRBJ2-2, with 8 bases identical to TRBD2. This CDR3 comprises 19 residues. CDR1 and CDR2 from the germline V gene are LGHNA and YSLEER. The DNA for the CDR3 is TGCGCCAGCAGCACACTAATAAGGGCCGGGGGGGGCCACACGGGGGAGCTGTTTCTT. Translating gives CASSTLIRAGGGHTGELFL.

In its sample, this clonotype was seen a few times. The J gene is TRBJ2-1, the V gene TRBV27; tentative D call: TRBD1 (5 bases). There are 15 residues in the CDR3. CDR1 is MNHEY, CDR2 SMNVEV, per germline (reference sequence). V was cut by 6 bases and J by 3 bases, with 15 bases left in between. The CDR3 is CASRSGLRVYNEQFF. CDR3 sequence (DNA): TGTGCCAGCAGATCAGGGTTAAGAGTCTACAATGAGCAGTTCTTC.

About this clonotype itself: Being one base from a much bigger clone, this may be a read error. The genes are TRBV19 and TRBJ2-3; maybe TRBD2 (6 bases). The CDR3 length is 13 residues. Trimming stripped 7 bases from V and 4 bases from J, with 12 bases between. In germline, CDR1 is LNHDA, CDR2 SQIVND (reference sequence). The CDR3 DNA is TGTGCCAGTAAGCCCGCTAGCGCAGATACGCAGTATTTT. The encoded protein is CASKPASADTQYF.

This clonotype was observed many times. The V and J genes are TRBV7-9 and TRBJ2-7; D is undetermined. Between the trimmed V and J ends, which lost 4 bases and 0 bases, there was a span of 7 bases. This CDR3 region has 13 residues. Germline V gene lookup returns CDR1 SEHNR and CDR2 FQNEAQ (reference sequence). As DNA, the CDR3 is TGTGCCAGCAGCTCGGATATCTCCTACGAGCAGTACTTC. Translation gives CASSSDISYEQYF.

In this sample, this clonotype turned up many times. J is TRBJ2-5 and V is TRBV10-3; TRBD1 might be the D (5 bases). Trimming removed 0 bases at V and 4 bases at J, with 12 bases between. There are 15 residues in the CDR3. The germline CDR1 and CDR2 sequences are ENHRY and SYGVKD. For the CDR3, the DNA is TGTGCCATCAGTGAGTCCCAGGGCGTAGTAGAGACCCAGTACTTC. This encodes CAISESQGVVETQYF.

This clonotype was observed at least ten times. The chain links TRBV20-1 to TRBJ1-1; D might be TRBD1 (6 bases). Germline V gene lookup returns CDR1 DFQATT and CDR2 SNEGSKA (reference sequence). The CDR3 is 12 amino acids. With 5 bases removed from V and 1 base from J, the gap between germline ends came to 8 bases. The CDR3 reads CSALTGNTEAFF. The CDR3 DNA reads as TGCAGTGCTCTGACAGGGAACACTGAAGCTTTCTTT.

This clonotype was recorded many times. This chain joins TRBV3-1 and TRBJ1-1, with a weak D call TRBD1 (6 bases). The CDR3 extends over 14 amino acids. Trimming took 1 base from V and 4 from J, leaving 10 bases between them. Per the germline V gene, CDR1 is LGHDT and CDR2 is YNNKEL (reference sequence). The CDR3 nucleotides read TGTGCCAGCAGCCAAGCAGGGGCGGGCACTGAAGCTTTCTTT. This gives the protein CASSQAGAGTEAFF.

This clonotype turned up a few times. This chain connects TRBV27 to TRBJ2-7; D might be TRBD2 (6 bases). This CDR3 has 15 amino acids. V lost 4 bases and J lost 0, with 13 bases in between. Looked up from germline, CDR1 is MNHEY and CDR2 is SMNVEV (reference sequence). The CDR3 protein is CASSYKGLLSYEQYF. DNA for the CDR3: TGTGCCAGCAGTTATAAGGGACTCCTCTCCTACGAGCAGTACTTC.

This clonotype was seen a handful of times. The CDR3 here is CSARGRPGGMNTEAFF. The DNA for the CDR3 is TGCAGTGCTAGAGGACGCCCAGGGGGGATGAACACTGAAGCTTTCTTT. The chain has TRBV20-1 and TRBJ1-1, with TRBD1 matching 7 bases. The CDR3 extends over 16 amino acids. V dropped 1 base and J dropped 0; count of bases not matched to a gene: 8. In germline, CDR1 is DFQATT, CDR2 SNEGSKA (reference sequence).

This clonotype was observed many times. The chain employs TRBV27 and TRBJ1-2; D unresolved. V lost 2 bases, J lost 6 bases, and 16 bases lay in between. The CDR3 totals 15 residues. Germline lookup yields CDR1 MNHEY and CDR2 SMNVEV (reference sequence). The CDR3 region has the DNA TGTGCCAGCAGTTTAATGGCAAGGTTGGGCGATGGCTACACCTTC. This encodes CASSLMARLGDGYTF.